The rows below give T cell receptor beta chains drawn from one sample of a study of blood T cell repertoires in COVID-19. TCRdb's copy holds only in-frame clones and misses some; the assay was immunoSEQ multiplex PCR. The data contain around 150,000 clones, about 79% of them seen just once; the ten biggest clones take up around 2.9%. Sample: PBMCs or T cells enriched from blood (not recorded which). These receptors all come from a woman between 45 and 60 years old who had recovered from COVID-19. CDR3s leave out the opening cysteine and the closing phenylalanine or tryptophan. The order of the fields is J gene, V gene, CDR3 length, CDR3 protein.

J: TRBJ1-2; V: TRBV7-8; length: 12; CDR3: ASSLGRGPYGYT
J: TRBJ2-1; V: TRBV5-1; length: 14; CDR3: ASSLTYGQSYNEQF
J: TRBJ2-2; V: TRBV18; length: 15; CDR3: ASSPVLRGRITGELF
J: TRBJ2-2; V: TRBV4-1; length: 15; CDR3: ASSPIKRGAEDGELF
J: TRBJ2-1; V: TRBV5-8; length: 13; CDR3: ACTIGLGHYNEQF
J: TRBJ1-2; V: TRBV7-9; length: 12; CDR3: ASSLSAGGKGYT
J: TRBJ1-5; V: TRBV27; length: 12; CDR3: ASSLNRGRQPQH
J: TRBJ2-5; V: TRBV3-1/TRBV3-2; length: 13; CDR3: ASSQENRNQETQY
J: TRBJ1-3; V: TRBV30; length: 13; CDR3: AWSVPRSSGNTIY
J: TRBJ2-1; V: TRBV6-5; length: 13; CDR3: ASSRGSSFYNEQF
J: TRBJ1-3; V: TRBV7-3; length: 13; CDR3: ASSLGQISGNTIY
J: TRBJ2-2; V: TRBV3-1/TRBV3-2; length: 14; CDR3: ASSQTVLTNTGELF
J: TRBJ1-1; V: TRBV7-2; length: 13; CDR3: ASSHRGRGNTEAF
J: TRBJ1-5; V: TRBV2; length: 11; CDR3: ASNGQTNQPQH
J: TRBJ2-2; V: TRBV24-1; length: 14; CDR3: ATRPNGLAGRGELF
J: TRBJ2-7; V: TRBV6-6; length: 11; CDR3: ASRPEVGYEQY
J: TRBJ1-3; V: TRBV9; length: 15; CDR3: ASSNRDREPGGNTIY
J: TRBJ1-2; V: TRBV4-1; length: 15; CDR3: ASSHRDRGNRNYGYT
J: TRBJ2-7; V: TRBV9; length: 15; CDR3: ASSVGSSGGPSYEQY
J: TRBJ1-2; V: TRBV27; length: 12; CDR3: ASSLSRVDYGYT
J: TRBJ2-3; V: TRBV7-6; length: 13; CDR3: ASSLSGGASDTQY
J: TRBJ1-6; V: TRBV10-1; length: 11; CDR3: ASSEDTNSPLH
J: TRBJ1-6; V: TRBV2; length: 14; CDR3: ASSEENRRGNSPLH
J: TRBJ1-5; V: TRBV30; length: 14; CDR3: AWSVEGGPGNRAQH
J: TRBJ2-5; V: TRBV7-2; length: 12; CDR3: ASSPGLLPETQY
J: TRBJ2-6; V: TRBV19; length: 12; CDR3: ASSVQAGANVLT
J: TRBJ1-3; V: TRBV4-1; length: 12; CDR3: ASSQSQSGNTIY
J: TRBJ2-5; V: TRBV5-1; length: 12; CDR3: ASSWNTGQETQY
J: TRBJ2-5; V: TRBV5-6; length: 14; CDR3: ASSLASGGPQETQY
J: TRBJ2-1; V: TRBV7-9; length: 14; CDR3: ASSTRQGGSYNEQF
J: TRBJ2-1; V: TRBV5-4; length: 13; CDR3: ASSWEGGYGREQF
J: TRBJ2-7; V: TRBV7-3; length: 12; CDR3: ASSSRDLPYEQY
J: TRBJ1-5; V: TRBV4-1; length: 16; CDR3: ASTHEDGRANSNQPQH
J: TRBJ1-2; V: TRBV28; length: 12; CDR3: ASTDFQGDWGYT
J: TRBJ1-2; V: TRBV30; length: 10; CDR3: AWSVYSYGYT
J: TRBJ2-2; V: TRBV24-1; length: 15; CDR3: ATSDPGLAGDTGELF
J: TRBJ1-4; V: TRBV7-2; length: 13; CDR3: ASSARTGNNEKLF
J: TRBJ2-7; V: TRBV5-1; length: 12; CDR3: ASSVKGPGYEQY
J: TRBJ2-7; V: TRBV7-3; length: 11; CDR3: ASSLIGSYEQY
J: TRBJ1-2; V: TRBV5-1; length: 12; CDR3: ASSLGGTEYGYT
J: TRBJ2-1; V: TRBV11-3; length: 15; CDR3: ASSLDHRVSSYNEQF
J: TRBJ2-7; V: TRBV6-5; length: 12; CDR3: ASTTTGTSAEQY
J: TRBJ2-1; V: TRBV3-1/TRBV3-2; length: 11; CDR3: ASSLALPDEQF
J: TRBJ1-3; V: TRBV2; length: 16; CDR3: ASRRRGERTIMRNTIY
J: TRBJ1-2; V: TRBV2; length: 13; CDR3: ASSAGTGGSHGYT
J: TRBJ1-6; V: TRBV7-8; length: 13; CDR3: ASSLGGGGSSPLH
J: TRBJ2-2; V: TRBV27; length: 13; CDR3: ASSPRQGWTGELF
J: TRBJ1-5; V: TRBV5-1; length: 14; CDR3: ASSLEGDYRNQPQH
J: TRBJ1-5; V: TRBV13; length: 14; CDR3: ASSLGPGDGNQPQH
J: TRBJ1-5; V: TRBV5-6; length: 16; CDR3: ASSRETGGVNRNQPQH
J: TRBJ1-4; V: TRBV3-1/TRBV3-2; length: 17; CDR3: ASSQVAGGLYNRNEKLF
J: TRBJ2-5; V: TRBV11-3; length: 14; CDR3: ASSSTGTGRGETQY